The 9 T cell receptor beta chains reported below all come from one sample, sequenced in a study of blood T cell repertoires in COVID-19. TCRdb keeps only in-frame clones here, not all; method: immunoSEQ multiplex PCR. This sample yields about 200,000 clones, of which around 80% are seen a single time; 10% to 15% belongs to the top ten. The source material was peripheral blood. The receptors shown here come from a woman aged 40-49 years with acute or convalescent COVID-19.

This clone appeared a single time. The V gene is TRBV5-1, the J gene TRBJ1-1; the match to TRBD1 covers 9 bases. CDR3 length: 13 amino acids. CDR1 is SGHRS, CDR2 YFSETQ, per germline. The trim removed 8 bases at V and 4 bases at J, leaving 6 bases unmatched. CDR3 sequence reads: CASTGGSSTEAFF. As DNA, the CDR3 is TGCGCCAGTACAGGGGGCTCGAGCACTGAAGCTTTCTTT.

V and J are TRBV10-2 and TRBJ2-7, with TRBD2 as a possible D gene (5 bases). CDR3 length: 13 residues. CDR1 is WSHSY, CDR2 SAAADI, per germline. Trimming stripped 6 bases from V and 6 bases from J, with 15 bases between. CDR3 sequence: CASREAWSREQYF. The CDR3 coding sequence is TGCGCCAGCAGGGAGGCGTGGTCGCGCGAGCAGTACTTC.

The rearrangement links TRBV7-9 to TRBJ1-1; 8 bases line up with TRBD1. Per the germline V gene, CDR1 is SEHNR and CDR2 is FQNEAQ (reference sequence). V lost 4 bases, J lost 6 bases, and 16 bases stayed unmatched. The CDR3 spans 17 residues. The CDR3 region is CASSSQFRTGLDAEAFF. DNA for the CDR3: TGTGCCAGCAGCTCGCAATTTAGGACAGGGCTCGATGCTGAAGCTTTCTTT.

The rearrangement joins TRBV7-9 to TRBJ1-3; 7 bases are shared with TRBD1. J gave up 1 base and V 1 base, and 1 base lay outside the gene matches. Per the germline V gene, CDR1 is SEHNR and CDR2 is FQNEAQ (reference sequence). This CDR3 is built from 15 residues. CDR3 sequence (DNA): TGTGCCAGCAGCTTAGTACAGGGGTCTGGAAACACCATATATTTT. It codes for CASSLVQGSGNTIYF.

The gene calls are TRBV9 and TRBJ2-5; 7 nucleotides agree with TRBD2. V dropped 0 bases and J dropped 5; count of bases not matched to a gene: 7. CDR3 size: 15 residues. The germline gives CDR1 SGDLS, CDR2 YYNGEE. Here the CDR3 reads CASSVDREAGETQYF. The CDR3 DNA follows: TGTGCCAGCAGCGTAGACCGGGAGGCCGGGGAGACCCAGTACTTC. Combining the CDR3 with reference TRBV9 and TRBJ2-5 gives the whole variable domain DSGVTQTPKHLITATGQRVTLRCSPRSGDLSVYWYQQSLDQGLQFLIQYYNGEERAKGNILERFSAQQFPDLHSELNLSSLELGDSALYFCASSVDREAGETQYFGPGTRLLVL.

The V call is TRBV3-1 (or the pseudogene TRBV3-2), the J call TRBJ2-7, with 13 nucleotides matching TRBD2. Germline CDR1 and CDR2: LGHDT and YNNKEL (reference sequence). This CDR3 comprises 15 residues. The trim removed 3 bases at V and 5 bases at J, leaving 4 bases unmatched. DNA of the CDR3: TGTGCCAGCAGCCACACTAGCGGGAGGGGTCACGAGCAGTACTTC. It encodes CASSHTSGRGHEQYF.

CDR3 loop: CASSSGTRGAYEQYF. CDR3 in DNA: TGTGCCAGCAGTTCCGGGACACGAGGAGCCTACGAGCAGTACTTC. The rearrangement uses TRBV6-6 and TRBJ2-7; a possible D gene is TRBD1 (6 bases). The germline V and J ends were trimmed by 4 bases and 2 bases, with 15 bases remaining between them. CDR3 length: 15 amino acids. The V gene's germline CDR1 is MNHNY and CDR2 SVGAGI (reference sequence).

In this sample, this clone turned up once. The chain couples TRBV6-5 to TRBJ2-1, with D possibly matching TRBD2 (5 bases). The germline V gene has CDR1 MNHEY and CDR2 SVGAGI. Between the trimmed V and J ends, which lost 6 bases and 7 bases, there was a span of 16 bases. The CDR3 length is 14 residues. The CDR3 loop reads CASSPEGPVNEQFF. The CDR3 DNA is TGTGCCAGCAGCCCCGAGGGCCCAGTGAATGAGCAGTTCTTC.

The table lists this clone with a count of one. The genes are TRBV6-5 and TRBJ2-1, with 10 bases identical to TRBD2. This CDR3 spans 15 amino acids. Germline V gene sequence: CDR1 MNHEY, CDR2 SVGAGI. Unmatched junction bases numbered 6, after V lost 2 bases and J lost 8 bases. CDR3 nucleotides: TGTGCCAGCAGTTACGGGCTAGCGGGAGAGGATGAGCAGTTCTTC. This encodes CASSYGLAGEDEQFF.